The clone carrying this T cell receptor (beta chain) was seen a few times. Its antigen is as yet unknown. This entry comes from a study of T-cell reconstitution after alpha-beta-depleted transplantation in children. Regarding the study as a whole: Once a year had passed after transplant, T-cell counts and diversity came mostly from newly produced T cells. Diversity of TCRbeta at day 60 was high in some patients, arising from surviving recipient T cells and thymic progenitors. As was reported, about two months after transplant, alpha-beta T cells came from several hundred expanded graft clones.

CDR3 length: 14 residues. The V segment lost 6 bases and the J segment 0 bases; nucleotides outside the gene matches: 4. Germline V lookup: CDR1 SGHAT, CDR2 FQDESV (reference sequence). This sample's TCRbeta library carried unique molecular identifier barcodes. TCRdb re-called the PCR reads through MiXCR, storing one row per CDR3 protein. Among 200,000 to 250,000 distinct CDR3 sequences listed, around 9.2% were seen once. The sequenced sample was PBMCs, mostly from graft donor cells, obtained 360 days after TCRalphabeta/CD19-depleted stem cell transplant. This receptor was obtained from a male patient between 2 and 15 years old who had a stem cell transplant for acute myeloid leukemia, so the T cells may come from the graft donor. The rearrangement joins TRBV11-1 to TRBJ1-1; 7 nucleotides line up with TRBD1. The CDR3 DNA reads TGTGCCAGCAGACCCACAGGGGTGAACACTGAAGCTTTCTTT. Translated: CASRPTGVNTEAFF.